Each of the 20 T cell receptor beta chains below was sequenced from the same sample in a study of quantifying T cell responses using KT2 cells (dated by TCRdb to about 2017). Regarding the complete study: RNA was DNase-treated and reverse transcribed with TCR alpha and beta constant-region primers, mostly using SuperScript III.

Libraries came from UMI-ligation and nested PCR. The run used an Illumina MiSeq. T4 RNA ligase 1 was used to ligate a single-stranded oligonucleotide containing the Illumina SP2 sequence and a UMI to the 3' end of the cDNA. PCR1 consisted of four to five cycles (98 degrees C 15 s, 69 degrees C 30 s, 72 degrees C 40 s), and for the beta primer an equimolar mix of RC1.1 and RC1.2 was used to cover TRBC1 and TRBC2. TCRdb reprocessing: public reads trimmed at Q25 with fastp, clones called with MiXCR, in-frame beta chains kept. Rows matching on CDR3 protein sequence are summarized as one entry with the most common DNA and genes. The sample profile shows 40,000 to 55,000 distinct CDR3 sequences; roughly 10% of them were found once. The ten top clones hold more than 9% of the sample. The sequenced material came from PBMCs spiked with cells of the T cell clone KT2. The receptors were gathered from a human donor.

V usage is TRBV5-1 and J usage is TRBJ2-7; a possible D gene is TRBD1 (5 bases). The CDR3 spans 13 residues. Trimming took 0 bases from V and 3 from J, leaving 7 bases between them. CDR1 SGHRS and CDR2 YFSETQ come from the germline V gene. CDR3 amino acids: CASSLGGIYEQYF. Here the CDR3 DNA reads TGCGCCAGCAGCTTGGGGGGCATCTACGAGCAGTACTTC.

This clonotype was counted ten times or more. The chain has TRBV20-1 and TRBJ2-1; a possible D gene is TRBD2 (6 bases). Germline V gene lookup returns CDR1 DFQATT and CDR2 SNEGSKA (reference sequence). Trimming stripped 2 bases from V and 10 bases from J, with 12 bases between. This CDR3 comprises 12 residues. DNA for the CDR3: TGCAGTGCTAGAATCGACGGGAGAGAGCAGTTCTTC. The encoded protein is CSARIDGREQFF.

V is TRBV3-1 and J is TRBJ2-7, with TRBD1 matching 9 bases. In germline, CDR1 is LGHDT, CDR2 YNNKEL (reference sequence). With V trimmed by 6 bases and J by 6 bases, 9 bases remained unmatched. The CDR3 has 14 amino acids. CDR3 region: CASSPGTGPFEQYF. In DNA, the CDR3 is TGTGCCAGCAGTCCCGGGACAGGGCCTTTCGAGCAGTACTTC.

This clonotype has ten or more counts. CDR3 sequence (DNA): TGCAGTGCTAGAGATAGCGGGAGAGAGTACAATGAGCAGTTCTTC. Its protein is CSARDSGREYNEQFF. The chain carries TRBV20-1 and TRBJ2-1; 9 nucleotides line up with TRBD2. The CDR3 length is 15 residues. Germline CDR1 is DFQATT and CDR2 is SNEGSKA (reference sequence). Trimming cost V 0 bases and J 4 bases; bases outside gene matches: 4.

The chain is built from TRBV10-3 and TRBJ1-4, with TRBD1 matching 7 bases. Germline CDR1 ENHRY, CDR2 SYGVKD. The CDR3 extends over 16 amino acids. V dropped 3 bases and J dropped 5; count of bases not matched to a gene: 9. CDR3: CAISDIAAGGNEKLFF. DNA of the CDR3: TGTGCCATCAGTGATATAGCCGCAGGGGGGAATGAAAAACTGTTTTTT.

This clonotype came up many times. The chain couples TRBV20-1 to TRBJ2-1, with 7 bases lining up with TRBD1. The germline V gene has CDR1 DFQATT and CDR2 SNEGSKA (reference sequence). V gave up 3 bases and J gave up 10 bases; unmatched junction bases: 6. The CDR3 length is 12 residues. The CDR3 protein is CSARTGMGEQFF. CDR3 sequence (DNA): TGCAGTGCTAGGACAGGGATGGGGGAGCAGTTCTTC.

This clonotype was counted ten times or more. The chain is built from TRBV12-3 or TRBV12-4 and TRBJ2-3; 8 bases align to TRBD1. Trimming cost V 0 bases and J 10 bases; bases outside gene matches: 6. The CDR3 has 14 residues. The DNA of the CDR3 is TGTGCCAGCAGTTTAGCGGGGACAGGTCGGGCGCAGTATTTT. Its protein is CASSLAGTGRAQYF.

V usage is TRBV14 and J usage is TRBJ2-3; D ambiguous. V lost 4 bases and J lost 6, with 8 bases in between. This CDR3 comprises 12 residues. Germline CDR1 and CDR2: SGHDN and FVKESK. For the CDR3, the DNA is TGTGCCAGCAGCCCTCGTCGCGATACGCAGTATTTT. It specifies CASSPRRDTQYF.

The chain employs TRBV6-2 or TRBV6-3 and TRBJ2-3, with TRBD2 matching over 8 bases. The ends lost 6 bases at V and 3 bases at J; junction bases unmatched: 5. The germline V gene encodes CDR1 MNHEY and CDR2 SVGEGT. The CDR3 covers 14 residues. The CDR3 DNA reads as TGTGCCAGCAGATACCAGCGGGAGACAGATACGCAGTATTTT. Amino acids: CASRYQRETDTQYF.

This clonotype has just a few counts. The genes are TRBV10-3 and TRBJ2-1; 7 bases are a match to TRBD2. This CDR3 spans 16 amino acids. The junction had 14 bases not matched to a gene; V was cut back by 8 bases and J by 4 bases. Germline V gene sequence: CDR1 ENHRY, CDR2 SYGVKD. CDR3 region: CAISGLRLADYNEQFF. CDR3 DNA sequence: TGTGCCATCTCGGGTCTTCGGCTAGCGGATTACAATGAGCAGTTCTTC.

This clonotype was counted between two and nine times. The chain carries TRBV27 and TRBJ1-2; 7 nucleotides agree with TRBD1. Germline trimming cut 4 bases from V and 4 bases from J; bases unmatched to any gene: 6. Germline CDR1 reads MNHEY; CDR2 reads SMNVEV (reference sequence). This CDR3 has 14 residues. CDR3: CASSSGGSAYGYTF. CDR3 coding DNA: TGTGCCAGCAGTTCAGGGGGGTCGGCCTATGGCTACACCTTC.

The chain joins TRBV12-3 or TRBV12-4 to TRBJ1-3; tentative D call: TRBD1 (5 bases). This CDR3 has 16 amino acids. With 5 bases removed from V and 0 bases from J, the gap between germline ends came to 14 bases. The CDR3 reads CASSPVGAPSGNTIYF. CDR3 nucleotide sequence: TGTGCCAGCAGTCCCGTTGGGGCCCCCTCTGGAAACACCATATATTTT.

This rearrangement joins TRBV2 to TRBJ2-5; D is possibly TRBD2 (6 bases). The CDR3 sequence is 14 residues long. V lost 4 bases, J lost 2 bases, and 11 bases lay in between. The germline V gene has CDR1 SNHLY and CDR2 FYNNEI. CDR3 nucleotides: TGTGCCAGCAGTGCCGGGCGGGGACAAGAGACCCAGTACTTC. This translates into CASSAGRGQETQYF. The variable domain in full, completed from reference TRBV2 and TRBJ2-5, reads EPEVTQTPSHQVTQMGQEVILRCVPISNHLYFYWYRQILGQKVEFLVSFYNNEISEKSEIFDDQFSVERPDGSNFTLKIRSTKLEDSAMYFCASSAGRGQETQYFGPGTRLLVL.

The CDR3 DNA reads TGTGCCAGCAGCTTAAGCTTAGGTACTAGCGGGTACAATGAGCAGTTCTTC. It codes for CASSLSLGTSGYNEQFF. This rearrangement joins TRBV7-9 to TRBJ2-1; TRBD2 matches 9 bases. The junction had 9 bases not matched to a gene; V was cut back by 2 bases and J by 4 bases. CDR1 is SEHNR and CDR2 is FQNEAQ in the germline V gene (reference sequence). The CDR3 covers 17 residues.

CDR3 coding DNA: TGTGCCAGCATCCTACAGAGGGGGTCGCGGAACACTGAAGCTTTCTTT. Residues: CASILQRGSRNTEAFF. The chain carries TRBV21-1 and TRBJ1-1; the D call TRBD1 from the table was never checked on the DNA. TRBV21-1 is tagged as a pseudogene. The CDR3 extends over 16 amino acids.

This chain connects TRBV4-1 to TRBJ2-3, with TRBD1 matching 10 bases. This CDR3 region has 18 residues. Germline assignment: CDR1 MGHRA and CDR2 YSYEKL. The junction had 9 bases not matched to a gene; V was cut back by 1 base and J by 2 bases. Here the CDR3 reads CASSQVISGTGATDTQYF. CDR3 sequence (DNA): TGCGCCAGCAGCCAAGTCATCTCCGGGACAGGGGCCACAGATACGCAGTATTTT.

This clonotype appeared many times. The chain combines TRBV6-2 or TRBV6-3 with TRBJ1-5; D might be TRBD1 (6 bases). Trimming removed 5 bases at V and 9 bases at J, with 23 bases between. In germline, CDR1 is MNHEY, CDR2 SVGEGT. The CDR3 is 16 amino acids. The CDR3 protein is CASSRKQGRSFRPQHF. The CDR3 bases are TGTGCCAGCAGTAGAAAACAGGGCCGGTCCTTCAGGCCCCAGCATTTT.

This clonotype was found a few times. The chain employs TRBV24-1 and TRBJ2-2, with TRBD1 identical over 11 bases. CDR3 length equals 17 residues. Germline CDR1 and CDR2: KGHDR and SFDVKD. V trimming: 2 bases; J trimming: 6 bases; junction bases outside the gene matches: 7. As DNA, the CDR3 is TGTGCCACCAGTGATTATCCGGGACAGGGGGTTTCCGGGGAGCTGTTTTTT. Its translation is CATSDYPGQGVSGELFF.

The chain uses TRBV11-2 and TRBJ1-6, with D unresolved. The V gene lost 4 bases and the J gene lost 5 bases, with 15 bases spanning the gap. The CDR3 consists of 16 residues. Looked up from germline, CDR1 is SGHAT and CDR2 is FQNNGV. The CDR3: CASSSPEGSNNSPLHF. The CDR3 DNA follows: TGTGCCAGCAGCTCCCCGGAGGGATCAAATAATTCACCCCTCCACTTT.

V is TRBV20-1 and J is TRBJ2-7; D possibly corresponds to TRBD2 (5 bases). Per germline, CDR1 DFQATT and CDR2 SNEGSKA (reference sequence). V was cut by 4 bases and J by 0 bases, with 13 bases left in between. The CDR3 contains 14 residues. For the CDR3, the DNA is TGCAGTGCTAAAGGACTCCTGAGCTCCTACGAGCAGTACTTC. Translated: CSAKGLLSSYEQYF.